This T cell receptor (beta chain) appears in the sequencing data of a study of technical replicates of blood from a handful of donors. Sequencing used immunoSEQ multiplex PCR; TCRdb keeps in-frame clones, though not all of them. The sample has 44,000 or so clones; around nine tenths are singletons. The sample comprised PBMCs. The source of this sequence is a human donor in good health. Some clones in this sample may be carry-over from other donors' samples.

The CDR3 here is CASSMGGRTGDNQPQHF. Written as DNA, the CDR3 is TGTGCCAGCAGCATGGGTGGAAGGACAGGGGACAATCAGCCCCAGCATTTT. The gene calls are TRBV21-1 and TRBJ1-5; the table's D call, TRBD1, has no DNA check behind it. TRBV21-1 corresponds to a pseudogene. This CDR3 has 17 residues.